What follows are 5 T cell receptor beta chains derived from one specimen sequenced in a study of response to subunit inactivated influenza vaccine. A single record per CDR3 protein comes from TCRdb applying MiXCR to the RT-PCR reads. Among 630,000 or so distinct CDR3 sequences listed, around 16% were seen once. Sequencing was performed on PBMCs from blood, taken about 12 days after vaccination. These receptors all stem from a man aged 50 to 59 who received an inactivated influenza vaccine.

In this sample, this clonotype turned up a few times. The rearrangement links TRBV9 to TRBJ2-1; D uncertain. Germline-derived CDR1 and CDR2 are SGDLS and YYNGEE. This CDR3 spans 14 amino acids. V was clipped by 3 bases and J by 5 bases, with 12 bases between them. CDR3 nucleotide sequence: TGTGCCAGCAGCGCACTCCGGGCCGACAATGAGCAGTTCTTC. Translated: CASSALRADNEQFF.

Many counts were recorded for this clonotype. J is TRBJ2-2 and V is TRBV27; perhaps TRBD1 as D (5 bases). V lost 5 bases and J 5 bases, leaving 24 bases between the germline ends. Germline V lookup: CDR1 MNHEY, CDR2 SMNVEV (reference sequence). This CDR3 spans 18 amino acids. CDR3 coding DNA: TGTGCCAGCAGTAACATTTACAGGTCGGCGAGTGATACCGGGGAGCTGTTTTTT. It codes for CASSNIYRSASDTGELFF.

The chain links TRBV7-6 to TRBJ2-3, with a weak D call TRBD2 (6 bases). Germline V gene data show CDR1 as SGHVS and CDR2 as FNYEAQ. V was cut by 1 base and J by 6 bases, with 11 bases left in between. The CDR3 runs 14 residues. The CDR3 protein is CASSLEVRGDTQYF. DNA of the CDR3: TGTGCCAGCAGCTTAGAGGTCCGGGGGGATACGCAGTATTTT. The complete variable domain, with remaining parts taken from reference TRBV7-6 and TRBJ2-3, reads GAGVSQSPRYKVTKRGQDVALRCDPISGHVSLYWYRQALGQGPEFLTYFNYEAQQDKSGLPNDRFSAERPEGSISTLTIQRTEQRDSAMYRCASSLEVRGDTQYFGPGTRLTVL.

The chain carries TRBV7-9 and TRBJ2-7; D remains ambiguous. The CDR3 extends over 13 amino acids. The V and J ends lost 6 bases and 1 base respectively, with 10 bases between them. Per the germline V gene, CDR1 is SEHNR and CDR2 is FQNEAQ (reference sequence). CDR3 DNA sequence: TGTGCCAGCAGTCCCCTAAGGTCCTACGAGCAGTACTTC. Protein: CASSPLRSYEQYF.

In its sample, this clonotype was seen a few times. The chain carries TRBV15 and TRBJ2-2, with 9 positions matching TRBD1. V shed 1 base and J 7 bases; nucleotides not matched to a gene: 7. Per the germline V gene, CDR1 is LNHNV and CDR2 is YYDKDF (reference sequence). There are 16 residues in the CDR3. The CDR3 DNA sequence: TGTGCCACCAGCAGAGGCGGGACAGGGACGGTCGGGGAGCTGTTTTTT. It translates to CATSRGGTGTVGELFF.